The 10 T cell receptor beta chains presented below share a single source sample, sequenced in a study of cytomegalovirus exposure and HLA in healthy donors listed by TCRdb under 2017. Library construction relied on the immunoSEQ multiplex PCR assay. A mixture of 60 forward primers for TCR Vbeta segments and 13 reverse primers for TCR Jbeta segments was used in the multiplex PCR. Sourced from immuneACCESS, this table was stored by TCRdb with only in-frame sequences that have V and J called. A share of the clones is absent; for the studies checked, an unresolved V gene accounts for under half, and the remainder has no known explanation. Counted in this sample were about 120,000 clones; under 80% of them appeared once. About 4% of the sample lies in the top ten. Specimen: PBMCs. The receptors here all came from a woman aged 40 to 50 in good health and CMV-seropositive.

The chain recombines TRBV30 with TRBJ2-1; D might be TRBD1 (5 bases). V was cut by 1 base and J by 1 base, with 17 bases left in between. The CDR3 sequence is 17 residues long. The germline V gene encodes CDR1 GTSNPN and CDR2 SVGIG (reference sequence). CDR3 nucleotide sequence: TGTGCCTGGAGTGGGGGCGGTGGCTTCCGATCCTACAATGAGCAGTTCTTC. Its protein is CAWSGGGGFRSYNEQFF.

This clone was counted a few times. The J gene is TRBJ2-5, the V gene TRBV6-1; possible D gene TRBD2, 5 bases. The CDR3 has 15 residues. CDR1 is MNHNS and CDR2 is SASEGT in the germline V gene. V was cut by 6 bases and J by 2 bases, with 16 bases left in between. CDR3 bases: TGTGCCAGCAGACCGGGATTCGGGTCACAAGAGACCCAGTACTTC. Protein sequence: CASRPGFGSQETQYF.

Only one count was recorded for this clone. The genes are TRBV21-1 and TRBJ2-4; the table's D call of TRBD2 was not tested on the DNA. TRBV21-1 is given as a pseudogene. The CDR3 has 16 amino acids. The CDR3 DNA is TGTGCCAGCAGCCCCCGGACTAGCGGGAGCCGTTGCATTCAGTACTTC. It specifies CASSPRTSGSRCIQYF.

The chain combines TRBV7-3 with TRBJ2-5; 8 bases fit TRBD2. Germline-derived CDR1 and CDR2 are SGHTA and FQGTGA. The CDR3 extends over 13 amino acids. V was pared by 5 bases and J by 5 bases, with 4 bases of the junction left unmatched. CDR3 in amino acids: CASSRGGGETQYF. In nucleotides, the CDR3 is TGTGCCAGCAGCCGGGGGGGCGGCGAGACCCAGTACTTC.

The rearrangement uses TRBV25-1 and TRBJ2-2; possible D gene TRBD1, 5 bases. Germline CDR1 is MGHDK and CDR2 is SYGVNS. V lost 4 bases to trimming and J lost 4 bases, with 10 bases between them. The CDR3 covers 14 residues. The CDR3 is CASSVSGSTGELFF. The DNA for the CDR3 is TGTGCCAGCAGTGTATCAGGGTCCACCGGGGAGCTGTTTTTT.

CDR3 sequence (DNA): TGTGCCAGCAGCACCGAGCGGGGGGCGGGCGCCGAGCAGTACTTC. This gives the protein CASSTERGAGAEQYF. The chain employs TRBV7-8 and TRBJ2-7; 9 nucleotides align to TRBD2. The CDR3 is 15 amino acids. Germline trimming cut 5 bases from V and 6 bases from J; bases unmatched to any gene: 11. The germline V gene has CDR1 SGHVS and CDR2 FQNEAQ.

The rearrangement joins TRBV4-2 to TRBJ1-4; 8 positions agree with TRBD1. The CDR3 contains 17 residues. The V segment lost 4 bases and the J segment 0 bases; nucleotides outside the gene matches: 7. Germline V gene sequence: CDR1 LGHNA, CDR2 YNFKEQ. The DNA of the CDR3 is TGTGCCAGCAGCCCGGGGACAGGCGCTGCAACTAATGAAAAACTGTTTTTT. This encodes CASSPGTGAATNEKLFF.

The chain uses TRBV7-3 and TRBJ2-1; D possibly corresponds to TRBD2 (6 bases). Germline V gives CDR1 SGHTA, CDR2 FQGTGA. The CDR3 spans 15 residues. V lost 7 bases and J lost 8, with 21 bases in between. CDR3 protein: CASNPTGATTDEQFF. The CDR3 bases are TGTGCCAGCAACCCAACGGGAGCGACTACCGATGAGCAGTTCTTC.

The V gene is TRBV6-6, the J gene TRBJ1-5; D gene ambiguous. Germline lookup yields CDR1 MNHNY and CDR2 SVGAGI (reference sequence). The CDR3 is made up of 16 amino acids. With 2 bases removed from V and 3 bases from J, the gap between germline ends came to 14 bases. CDR3 coding DNA: TGTGCCAGCAGTTACGTCGTTGGAGGAATCAATCAGCCCCAGCATTTT. It encodes CASSYVVGGINQPQHF.

The chain employs TRBV4-1 and TRBJ2-5, with 13 bases lining up with TRBD2. CDR3 length: 15 residues. With V trimmed by 6 bases and J by 5 bases, 6 bases remained unmatched. Looked up from germline, CDR1 is MGHRA and CDR2 is YSYEKL. The DNA of the CDR3 is TGCGCCAGCAGTCCACTAGCGGGAGGGTTTGAGACCCAGTACTTC. Translating gives CASSPLAGGFETQYF.